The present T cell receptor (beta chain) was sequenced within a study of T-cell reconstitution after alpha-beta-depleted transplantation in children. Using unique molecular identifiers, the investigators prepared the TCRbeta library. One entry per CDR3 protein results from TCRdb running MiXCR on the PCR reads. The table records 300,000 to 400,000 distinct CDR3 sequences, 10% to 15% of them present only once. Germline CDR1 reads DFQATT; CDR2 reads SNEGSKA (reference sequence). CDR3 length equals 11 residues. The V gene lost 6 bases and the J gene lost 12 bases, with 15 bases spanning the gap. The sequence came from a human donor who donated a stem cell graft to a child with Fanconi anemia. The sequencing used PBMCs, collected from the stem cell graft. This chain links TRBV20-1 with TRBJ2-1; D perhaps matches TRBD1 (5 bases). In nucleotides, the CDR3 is TGCAGTGCCCAGGGTGGGAAGGGGCAGTTCTTC. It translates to CSAQGGKGQFF.